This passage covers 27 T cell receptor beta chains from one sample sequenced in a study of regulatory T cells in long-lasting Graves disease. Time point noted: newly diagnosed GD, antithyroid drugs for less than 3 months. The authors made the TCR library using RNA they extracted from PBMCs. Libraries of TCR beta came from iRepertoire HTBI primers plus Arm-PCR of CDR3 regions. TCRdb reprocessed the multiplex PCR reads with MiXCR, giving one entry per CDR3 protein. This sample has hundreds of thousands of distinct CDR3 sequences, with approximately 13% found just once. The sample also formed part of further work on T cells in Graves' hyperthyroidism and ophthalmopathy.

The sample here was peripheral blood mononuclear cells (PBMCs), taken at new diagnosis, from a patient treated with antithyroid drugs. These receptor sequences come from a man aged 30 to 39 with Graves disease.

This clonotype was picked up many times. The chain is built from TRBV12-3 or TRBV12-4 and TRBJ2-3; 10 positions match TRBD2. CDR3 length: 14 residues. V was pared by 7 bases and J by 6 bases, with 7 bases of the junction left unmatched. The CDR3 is CASNLAGAGDTQYF. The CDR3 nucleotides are TGTGCCAGCAACCTAGCGGGGGCCGGGGATACGCAGTATTTT.

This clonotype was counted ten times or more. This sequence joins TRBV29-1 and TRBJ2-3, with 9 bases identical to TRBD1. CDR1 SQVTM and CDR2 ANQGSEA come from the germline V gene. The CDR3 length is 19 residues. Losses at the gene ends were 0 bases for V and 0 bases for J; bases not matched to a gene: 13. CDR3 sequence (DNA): TGCAGCGTTGAAGAGCCGACAGGGGGACCTAAATCTAGCACAGATACGCAGTATTTT. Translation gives CSVEEPTGGPKSSTDTQYF.

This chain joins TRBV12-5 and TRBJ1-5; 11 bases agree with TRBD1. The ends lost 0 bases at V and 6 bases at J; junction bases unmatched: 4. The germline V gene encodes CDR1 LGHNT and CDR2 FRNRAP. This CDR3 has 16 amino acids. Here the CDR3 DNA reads TGTGCTAGTGGTTTGGTACTGGGACAGGGGGTTCAGCCCCAGCATTTT. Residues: CASGLVLGQGVQPQHF.

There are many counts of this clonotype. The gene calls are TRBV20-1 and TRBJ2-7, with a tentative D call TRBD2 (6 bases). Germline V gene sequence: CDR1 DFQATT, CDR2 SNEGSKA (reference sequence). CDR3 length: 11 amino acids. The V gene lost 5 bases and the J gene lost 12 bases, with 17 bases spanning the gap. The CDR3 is CSAPRWGDRYF. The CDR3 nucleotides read TGCAGTGCTCCCCGTTGGGGGGATCGGTACTTC.

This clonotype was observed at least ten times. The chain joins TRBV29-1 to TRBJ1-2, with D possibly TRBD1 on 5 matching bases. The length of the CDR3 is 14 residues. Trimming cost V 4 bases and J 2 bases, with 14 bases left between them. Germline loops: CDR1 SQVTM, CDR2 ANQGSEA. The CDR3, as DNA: TGCAGCGTTGTAGGCCATGCAGGGAACTATGGCTACACCTTC. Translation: CSVVGHAGNYGYTF.

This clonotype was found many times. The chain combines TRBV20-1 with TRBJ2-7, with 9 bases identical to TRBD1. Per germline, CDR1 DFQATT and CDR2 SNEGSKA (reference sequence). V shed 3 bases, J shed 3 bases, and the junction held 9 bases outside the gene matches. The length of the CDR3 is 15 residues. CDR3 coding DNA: TGCAGTGCTAGGGAGGACAGGGGTATAGGCTACGAGCAGTACTTC. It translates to CSAREDRGIGYEQYF.

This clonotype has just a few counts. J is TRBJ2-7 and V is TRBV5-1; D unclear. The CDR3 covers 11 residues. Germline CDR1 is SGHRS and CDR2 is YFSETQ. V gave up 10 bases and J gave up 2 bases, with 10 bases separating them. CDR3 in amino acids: CAPHKTYEQYF. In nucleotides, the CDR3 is TGCGCCCCCCACAAAACCTACGAGCAGTACTTC.

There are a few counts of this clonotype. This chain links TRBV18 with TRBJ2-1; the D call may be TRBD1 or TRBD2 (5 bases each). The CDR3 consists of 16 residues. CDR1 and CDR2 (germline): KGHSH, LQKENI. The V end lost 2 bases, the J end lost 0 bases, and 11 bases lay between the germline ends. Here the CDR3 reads CASSPTTGTSYNEQFF. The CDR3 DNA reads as TGTGCCAGCTCACCAACCACGGGGACCTCCTACAATGAGCAGTTCTTC.

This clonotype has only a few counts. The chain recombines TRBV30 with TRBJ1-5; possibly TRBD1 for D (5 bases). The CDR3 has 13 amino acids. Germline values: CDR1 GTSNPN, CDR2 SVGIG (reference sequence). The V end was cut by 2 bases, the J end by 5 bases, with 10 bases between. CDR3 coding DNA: TGTGCCTGGAGTCCACGGGGCGATCAGCCCCAGCATTTT. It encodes CAWSPRGDQPQHF.

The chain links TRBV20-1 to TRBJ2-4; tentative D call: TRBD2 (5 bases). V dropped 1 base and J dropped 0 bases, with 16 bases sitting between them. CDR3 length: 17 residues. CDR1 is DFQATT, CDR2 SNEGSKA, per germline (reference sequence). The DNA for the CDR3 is TGCAGTGCTAGAGCCGGGATAGCAACCGTAGCCAAAAACATTCAGTACTTC. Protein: CSARAGIATVAKNIQYF.

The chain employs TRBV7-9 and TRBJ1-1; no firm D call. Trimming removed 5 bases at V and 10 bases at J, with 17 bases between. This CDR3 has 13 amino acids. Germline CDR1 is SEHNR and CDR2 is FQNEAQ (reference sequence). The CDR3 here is CASSPDWNPSAFF. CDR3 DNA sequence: TGTGCCAGCAGCCCGGACTGGAATCCCTCAGCTTTCTTT.

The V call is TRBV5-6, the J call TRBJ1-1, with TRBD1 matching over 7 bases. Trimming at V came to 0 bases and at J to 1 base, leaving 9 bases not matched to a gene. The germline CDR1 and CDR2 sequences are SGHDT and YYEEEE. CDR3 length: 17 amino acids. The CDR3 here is CASSLEAIQGRNTEAFF. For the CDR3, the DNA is TGTGCCAGCAGCTTGGAAGCTATACAGGGGCGGAACACTGAAGCTTTCTTT.

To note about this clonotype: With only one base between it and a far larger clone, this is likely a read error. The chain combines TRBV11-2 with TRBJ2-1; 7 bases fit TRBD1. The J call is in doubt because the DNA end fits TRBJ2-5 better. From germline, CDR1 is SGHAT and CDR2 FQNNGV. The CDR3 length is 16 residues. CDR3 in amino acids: CASSPNRGSGQATQYF. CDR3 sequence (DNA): TGTGCCAGCAGCCCGAACAGGGGTTCGGGCCAAGCGACCCAGTACTTC.

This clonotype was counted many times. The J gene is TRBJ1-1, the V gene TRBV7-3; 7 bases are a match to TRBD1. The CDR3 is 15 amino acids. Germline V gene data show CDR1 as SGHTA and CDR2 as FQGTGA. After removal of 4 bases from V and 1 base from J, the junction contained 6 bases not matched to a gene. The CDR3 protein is CASSSRGQTNTEAFF. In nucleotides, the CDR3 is TGTGCCAGCAGCTCAAGGGGACAGACGAACACTGAAGCTTTCTTT.

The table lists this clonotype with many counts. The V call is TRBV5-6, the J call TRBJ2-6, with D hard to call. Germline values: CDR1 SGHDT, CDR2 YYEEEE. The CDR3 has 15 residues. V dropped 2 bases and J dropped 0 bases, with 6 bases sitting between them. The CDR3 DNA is TGTGCCAGCAGCTTAGCAAGCTCTGGGGCCAACGTCCTGACTTTC. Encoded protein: CASSLASSGANVLTF.

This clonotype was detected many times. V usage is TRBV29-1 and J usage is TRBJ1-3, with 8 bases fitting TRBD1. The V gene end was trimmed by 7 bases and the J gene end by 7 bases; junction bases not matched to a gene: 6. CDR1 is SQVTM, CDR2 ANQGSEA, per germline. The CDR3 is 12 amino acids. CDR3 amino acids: CSASDRGNTIYF. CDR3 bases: TGCAGCGCCTCCGACAGGGGCAACACCATATATTTT. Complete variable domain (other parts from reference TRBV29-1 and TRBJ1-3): SAVISQKPSRDICQRGTSLTIQCQVDSQVTMMFWYRQQPGQSLTLIATANQGSEATYESGFVIDKFPISRPNLTFSTLTVSNMSPEDSSIYLCSASDRGNTIYFGEGSWLTVV.

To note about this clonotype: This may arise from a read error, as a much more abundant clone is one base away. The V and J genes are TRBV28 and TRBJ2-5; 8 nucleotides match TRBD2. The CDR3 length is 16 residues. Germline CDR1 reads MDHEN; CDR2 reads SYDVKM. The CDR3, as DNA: TGTGCCAGCAGGCGGGAGGACACCCTCGAACAAGAGACCCGGTACTTC. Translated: CASRREDTLEQETRYF.

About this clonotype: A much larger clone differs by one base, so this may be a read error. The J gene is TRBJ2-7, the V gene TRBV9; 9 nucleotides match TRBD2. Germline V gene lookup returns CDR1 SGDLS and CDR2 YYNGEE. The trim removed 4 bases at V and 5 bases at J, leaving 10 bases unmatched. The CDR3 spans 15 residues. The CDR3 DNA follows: TGTGCCAGCAGCACCGAGGCGGGAGGGCCCGACGAGCAGTACTTC. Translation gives CASSTEAGGPDEQYF.

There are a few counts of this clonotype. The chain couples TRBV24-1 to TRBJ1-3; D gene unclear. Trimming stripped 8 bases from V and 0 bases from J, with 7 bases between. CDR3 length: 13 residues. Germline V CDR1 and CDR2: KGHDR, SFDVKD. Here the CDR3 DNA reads TGTGCCACCAAAGGAAACTCTGGAAACACCATATATTTT. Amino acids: CATKGNSGNTIYF.

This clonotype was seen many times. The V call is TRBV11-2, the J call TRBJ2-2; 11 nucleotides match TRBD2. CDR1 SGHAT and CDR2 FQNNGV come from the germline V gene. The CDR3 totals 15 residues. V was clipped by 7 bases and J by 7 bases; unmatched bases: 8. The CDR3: CASTPTSGTSGELFF. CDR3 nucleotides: TGTGCCAGCACCCCGACTAGCGGGACGAGCGGGGAGCTGTTTTTT.

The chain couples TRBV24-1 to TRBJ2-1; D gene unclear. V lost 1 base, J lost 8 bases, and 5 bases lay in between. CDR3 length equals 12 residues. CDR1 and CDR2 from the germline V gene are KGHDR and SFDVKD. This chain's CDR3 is CATSDFRDEQFF. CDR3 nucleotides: TGTGCCACCAGTGATTTCAGAGATGAGCAGTTCTTC.

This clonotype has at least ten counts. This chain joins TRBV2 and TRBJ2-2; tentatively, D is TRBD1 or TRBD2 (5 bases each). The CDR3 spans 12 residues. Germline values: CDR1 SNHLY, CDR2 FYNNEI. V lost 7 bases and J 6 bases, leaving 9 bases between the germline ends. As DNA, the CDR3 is TGTGCCAGCACCGGGACCCCCGGGGAGCTGTTTTTT. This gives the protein CASTGTPGELFF.

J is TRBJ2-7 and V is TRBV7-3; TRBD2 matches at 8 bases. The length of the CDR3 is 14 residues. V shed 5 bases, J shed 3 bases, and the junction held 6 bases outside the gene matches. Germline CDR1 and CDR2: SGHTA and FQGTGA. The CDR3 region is CASSRGGGSYEQYF. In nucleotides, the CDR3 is TGTGCCAGCAGCCGGGGGGGCGGGAGCTACGAGCAGTACTTC.

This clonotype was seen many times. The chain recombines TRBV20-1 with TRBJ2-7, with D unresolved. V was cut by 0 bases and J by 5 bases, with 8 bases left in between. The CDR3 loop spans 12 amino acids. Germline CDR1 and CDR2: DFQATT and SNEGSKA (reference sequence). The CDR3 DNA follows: TGCAGTGCTAGAGACAGACCGGACGAGCAGTACTTC. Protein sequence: CSARDRPDEQYF.

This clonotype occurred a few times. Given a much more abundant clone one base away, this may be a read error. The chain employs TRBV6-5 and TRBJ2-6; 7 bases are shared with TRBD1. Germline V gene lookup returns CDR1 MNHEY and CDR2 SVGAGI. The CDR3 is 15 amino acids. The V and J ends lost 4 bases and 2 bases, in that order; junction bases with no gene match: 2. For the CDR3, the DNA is TGTGCCAGCAGTTCCCAGGGGGCTGGGGCCAACGTCCTGACTTTC. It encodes CASSSQGAGANVLTF.

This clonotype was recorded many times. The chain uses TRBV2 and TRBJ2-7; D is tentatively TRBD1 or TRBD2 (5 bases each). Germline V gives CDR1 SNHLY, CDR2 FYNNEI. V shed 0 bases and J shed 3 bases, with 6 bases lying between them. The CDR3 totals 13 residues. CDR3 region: CASSEAGVYEQYF. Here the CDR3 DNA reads TGTGCCAGCAGTGAAGCGGGGGTCTACGAGCAGTACTTC. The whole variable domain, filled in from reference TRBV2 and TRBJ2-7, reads EPEVTQTPSHQVTQMGQEVILRCVPISNHLYFYWYRQILGQKVEFLVSFYNNEISEKSEIFDDQFSVERPDGSNFTLKIRSTKLEDSAMYFCASSEAGVYEQYFGPGTRLTVT.

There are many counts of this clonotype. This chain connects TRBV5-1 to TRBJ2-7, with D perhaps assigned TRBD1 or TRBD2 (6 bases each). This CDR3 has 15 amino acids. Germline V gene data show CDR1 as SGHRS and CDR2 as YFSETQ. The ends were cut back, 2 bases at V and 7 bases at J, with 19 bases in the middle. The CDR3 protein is CASSFRGRGLEEQYF. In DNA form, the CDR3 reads TGCGCCAGCAGCTTTAGGGGCAGGGGACTGGAAGAGCAGTACTTC.